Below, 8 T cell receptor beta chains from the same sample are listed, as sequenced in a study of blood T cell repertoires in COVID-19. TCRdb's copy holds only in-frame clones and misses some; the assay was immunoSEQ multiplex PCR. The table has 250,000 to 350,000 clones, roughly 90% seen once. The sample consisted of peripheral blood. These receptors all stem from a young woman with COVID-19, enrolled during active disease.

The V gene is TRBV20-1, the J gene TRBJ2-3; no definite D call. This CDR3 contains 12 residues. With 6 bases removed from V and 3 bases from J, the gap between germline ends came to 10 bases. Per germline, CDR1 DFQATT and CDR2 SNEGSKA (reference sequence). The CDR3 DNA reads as TGCAGTGCAAGTGGCAGAACAGATACGCAGTATTTT. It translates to CSASGRTDTQYF.

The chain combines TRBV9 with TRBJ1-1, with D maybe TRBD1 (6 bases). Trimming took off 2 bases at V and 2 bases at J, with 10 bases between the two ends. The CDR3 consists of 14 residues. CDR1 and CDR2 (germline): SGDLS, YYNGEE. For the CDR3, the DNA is TGTGCCAGCAGCGTGCGACAGGTTAACACTGAAGCTTTCTTT. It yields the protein CASSVRQVNTEAFF.

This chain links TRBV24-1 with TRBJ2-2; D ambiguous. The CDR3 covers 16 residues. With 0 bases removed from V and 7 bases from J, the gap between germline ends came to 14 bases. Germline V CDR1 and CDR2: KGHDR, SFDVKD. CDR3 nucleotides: TGTGCCACCAGTGATTTGGGAGCAGCGACGGGCGGGGAGCTGTTTTTT. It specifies CATSDLGAATGGELFF.

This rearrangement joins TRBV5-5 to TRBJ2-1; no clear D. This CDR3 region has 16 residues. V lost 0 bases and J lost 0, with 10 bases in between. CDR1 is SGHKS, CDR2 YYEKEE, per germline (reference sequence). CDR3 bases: TGTGCCAGCAGCTTGGTGGCGGCGAGCTCCTACAATGAGCAGTTCTTC. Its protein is CASSLVAASSYNEQFF. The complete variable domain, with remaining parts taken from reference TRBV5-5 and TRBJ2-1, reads DAGVTQSPTHLIKTRGQQVTLRCSPISGHKSVSWYQQVLGQGPQFIFQYYEKEERGRGNFPDRFSARQFPNYSSELNVNALLLGDSALYLCASSLVAASSYNEQFFGPGTRLTVL.

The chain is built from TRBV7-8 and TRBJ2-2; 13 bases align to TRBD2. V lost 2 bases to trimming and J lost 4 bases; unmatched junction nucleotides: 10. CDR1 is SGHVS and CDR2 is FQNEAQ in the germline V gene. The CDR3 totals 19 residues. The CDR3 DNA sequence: TGTGCCAGCAGCTTACCCCCCGGACTAGCGGGAGAACGCACCGGGGAGCTGTTTTTT. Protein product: CASSLPPGLAGERTGELFF.

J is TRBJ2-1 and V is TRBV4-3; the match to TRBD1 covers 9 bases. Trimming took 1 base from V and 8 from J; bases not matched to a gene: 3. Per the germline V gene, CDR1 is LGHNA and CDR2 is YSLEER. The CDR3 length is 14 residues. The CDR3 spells CASSQVGQGYEQFF. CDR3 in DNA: TGCGCCAGCAGCCAAGTCGGACAGGGGTATGAGCAGTTCTTC.

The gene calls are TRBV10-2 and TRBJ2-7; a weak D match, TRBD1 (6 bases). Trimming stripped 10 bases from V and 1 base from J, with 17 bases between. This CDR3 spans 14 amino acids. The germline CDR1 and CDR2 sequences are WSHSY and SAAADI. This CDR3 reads CATVEYRVSYEQYF. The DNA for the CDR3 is TGCGCCACCGTCGAATACAGGGTTTCCTACGAGCAGTACTTC.

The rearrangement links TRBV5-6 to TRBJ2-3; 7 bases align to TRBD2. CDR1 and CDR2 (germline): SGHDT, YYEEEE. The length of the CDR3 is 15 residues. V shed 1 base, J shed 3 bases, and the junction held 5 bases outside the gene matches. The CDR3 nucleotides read TGTGCCAGCAGCTTGTCCTTCGGGAGGACAGATACGCAGTATTTT. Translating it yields CASSLSFGRTDTQYF.